Described below is a single T cell receptor (beta chain) sequence and its context. What it recognizes is unknown. The protocol attached unique molecular identifiers to individual cDNA molecules. In TCRdb, the 5' RACE reads were re-called with MiXCR into one record per CDR3 protein. The repertoire holds about 61,000 distinct CDR3 sequences, approximately 9.3% seen once, with about 1.2% in the top ten. This specimen belongs to a study of early T cells in non-severe SARS-CoV-2 infection. Study-level background: Bulk RNA taken from unsorted whole blood was sequenced, leaving chains unpaired.

Study conclusions and caveats: VDJdb-based matching was biased toward anti-spike CD8 responses and missed private and CD4 specificities.

The material sequenced was whole blood. This TCR was sampled from an adult who was a healthcare worker with PCR-confirmed SARS-CoV-2 infection or an uninfected control (not recorded which).

CDR3 amino acids: CASSPGTRANTGELFF. For the CDR3, the DNA is TGTGCCAGCAGCCCAGGGACAAGAGCGAACACCGGGGAGCTGTTTTTT. This chain links TRBV7-6 with TRBJ2-2; D is perhaps TRBD1 (6 bases). Trimming removed 5 bases at V and 0 bases at J, with 13 bases between. The CDR3 covers 16 residues. CDR1 is SGHVS, CDR2 FNYEAQ, per germline. The variable domain in full, with the rest retrieved from reference TRBV7-6 and TRBJ2-2, is GAGVSQSPRYKVTKRGQDVALRCDPISGHVSLYWYRQALGQGPEFLTYFNYEAQQDKSGLPNDRFSAERPEGSISTLTIQRTEQRDSAMYRCASSPGTRANTGELFFGEGSRLTVL.